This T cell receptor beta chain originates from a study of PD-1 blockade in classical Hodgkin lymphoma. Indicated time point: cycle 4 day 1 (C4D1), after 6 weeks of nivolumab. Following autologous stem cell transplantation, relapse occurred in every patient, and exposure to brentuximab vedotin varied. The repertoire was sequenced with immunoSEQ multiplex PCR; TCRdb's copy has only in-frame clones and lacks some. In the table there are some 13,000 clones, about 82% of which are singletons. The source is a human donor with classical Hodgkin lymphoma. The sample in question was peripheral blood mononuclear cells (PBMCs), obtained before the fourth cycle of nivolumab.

The CDR3 DNA reads TGCGCCAGCAGCCGCCGACTAGCGGGGGGCGGAAACACCGGGGAGCTGTTTTTT. This encodes CASSRRLAGGGNTGELFF. The chain employs TRBV4-1 and TRBJ2-2; TRBD2 matches 13 bases. Germline V gives CDR1 MGHRA, CDR2 YSYEKL. The CDR3 runs to 18 residues. The J segment lost 2 bases and the V segment lost 4 bases, leaving 7 bases of the junction unmatched.